This TCR beta chain emerged from a study of cytomegalovirus exposure and HLA in healthy donors. PCR used 60 Vbeta primers and 13 Jbeta primers. Sequencing was performed with immunoSEQ multiplex PCR; in TCRdb, only in-frame clones are kept and a portion is missing. The sample lists about 120,000 clones, 65% to 80% occurring once. The germline V and J ends were trimmed by 4 bases and 1 base, with 11 bases remaining between them. Germline V gene lookup returns CDR1 LNHDA and CDR2 SQIVND (reference sequence). The CDR3 totals 15 residues. Sequenced: PBMCs. This receptor was obtained from a woman between 40 and 55 years old in good health and CMV-seropositive. The V call is TRBV19, the J call TRBJ1-3; D possibly corresponds to TRBD1 (5 bases). The CDR3 nucleotides are TGTGCCAGTAGTAAGCAACAGGTGTCTGGAAACACCATATATTTT. Amino acid sequence: CASSKQQVSGNTIYF. The full variable domain, in which reference TRBV19 and TRBJ1-3 provide the parts outside the CDR3, is DGGITQSPKYLFRKEGQNVTLSCEQNLNHDAMYWYRQDPGQGLRLIYYSQIVNDFQKGDIAEGYSVSREKKESFPLTVTSAQKNPTAFYLCASSKQQVSGNTIYFGEGSWLTVV.